This T cell receptor (beta chain) came from a study of blood T cell repertoires in COVID-19. Study overall: Sites across the United States, Italy and Spain contributed samples from acute and convalescent COVID-19.

V was clipped by 6 bases and J by 0 bases, with 9 bases between them. The CDR3 length is 14 residues. Germline V CDR1 and CDR2: LNHDA, SQIVND (reference sequence). As originally analysed: Reference gene primers were amplified, and this amplification served to estimate nucleated cell counts. Clones were read by immunoSEQ multiplex PCR, and TCRdb kept only the in-frame ones, dropping some. D and trimming were read from the DNA, whereas the V and J calls and clone size are those reported in that table. The repertoire holds over 85,000 clones, roughly 76% seen once, with about 7.1% in the top ten. This clone was found a few times.

This receptor was taken from a woman aged 55-75 years with acute or convalescent COVID-19. The rearrangement joins TRBV19 to TRBJ2-4; TRBD1 might be the D (6 bases). The sequenced material came from peripheral blood. This CDR3 is CASRDSLAKNIQYF. CDR3 DNA sequence: TGTGCCAGTAGGGACAGTCTAGCCAAAAACATTCAGTACTTC.